This is a list of T cell receptor beta chains from one sample in a study of blood T cell repertoires in COVID-19. Profiled with immunoSEQ multiplex PCR; TCRdb holds only in-frame clones, not every one. The sample comprises some 300,000 clones, about 87% of which are singletons, and roughly 5.9% rests with the top ten. Sequenced sample: peripheral blood. The receptors shown here come from a woman aged 45-65 years with COVID-19, enrolled during active disease. The CDR3 runs from the conserved cysteine through the conserved F or W.

j_call cdr3_length v_call cdr3_aa
TRBJ2-2 16 TRBV6-6 CASSLSTGPSTGELFF
TRBJ1-3 16 TRBV19 CASSVGGQASGNTIYF
TRBJ2-7 15 TRBV5-4 CASSSGQGKFYEQYF
TRBJ2-5 14 TRBV7-9 CASSSLPGRETQYF
TRBJ2-2 9 TRBV21-1 CAIIGELFF
TRBJ2-1 16 TRBV2 CASTQREGYGANEQFF
TRBJ1-1 15 TRBV4-3 CASSQEGGRRTEAFF
TRBJ2-1 16 TRBV4-2 CASSQDITGFFLDRFF
TRBJ2-2 16 TRBV5-1 CASSLFGTANTGELFF
TRBJ2-7 14 TRBV5-1 CASSTGTTTYEQYF
TRBJ1-1 12 TRBV19 CASSKANTEAFF
TRBJ1-2 13 TRBV7-2 CASSFGQNYGYTF
TRBJ1-1 13 TRBV15 CATSRGANTEAFF
TRBJ2-7 15 TRBV3-1/TRBV3-2 CASSRPGLAVYEQYF
TRBJ1-6 14 TRBV5-1 CASSLDGNNSPLHF
TRBJ1-1 13 TRBV12-3/TRBV12-4 CASSWGRGTEAFF
TRBJ2-3 17 TRBV5-4 CASSFGQLAVSTDTQYF
TRBJ1-6 16 TRBV5-5 CASSMPGQLRGSPLHF
TRBJ2-1 12 TRBV3-1/TRBV3-2 CASSQEAGKQFF
TRBJ2-5 17 TRBV7-6 CASSLLIAGASQETQYF
TRBJ2-3 15 TRBV19 CASSAMTSFGDTQYF
TRBJ2-1 15 TRBV27 CASSRDRSGYNEQFF
TRBJ1-5 14 TRBV19 CASSPSGTNPSQHF
TRBJ2-5 14 TRBV11-3 CASKETSGSETQYF
TRBJ1-4 16 TRBV21-1 CASSKGPGATNEKLFF
TRBJ1-2 12 TRBV29-1 CSVATVDYGYTF
TRBJ1-2 14 TRBV5-1 CASSAGQGHYGYTF
TRBJ2-2 15 TRBV6-4 CASSDSKGERPELFF
TRBJ2-7 15 TRBV9 CASSAPGLDSYEQYF
TRBJ2-3 15 TRBV7-8 CASSSDPSAADTQYF
TRBJ1-5 13 TRBV19 CASSSVSNQPQHF
TRBJ2-7 14 TRBV5-1 CASSWGLNAYEQYF
TRBJ1-5 16 TRBV19 CASSASGTASNQPQHF
TRBJ2-5 16 TRBV5-6 CASSLELAGVEETQYF
TRBJ2-7 12 TRBV18 CASSQTSYEQYF
TRBJ2-2 13 TRBV4-3 CASRQGGAGELFF
TRBJ2-7 17 TRBV7-2 CASSLAPGGSPWGEQYF
TRBJ2-7 13 TRBV19 CASTPTGGYEQYF
TRBJ2-4 15 TRBV19 CASSPQDSSGGIQYF
TRBJ1-6 15 TRBV5-6 CASSQYSPYNSPLHF
TRBJ2-1 16 TRBV4-2 CASSQRSGLTYNEQFF
TRBJ2-5 14 TRBV5-1 CASSFTGDQETQYF
TRBJ1-1 14 TRBV11-2 CASSPRTPNTEAFF
TRBJ1-6 16 TRBV15 CATSRDPTGANSPLHF
TRBJ2-5 15 TRBV29-1 CSVEETGTGRETQYF
TRBJ2-1 20 TRBV21-1 CASSPEGGTGDRHSYNEQFF
TRBJ1-5 13 TRBV19 CASMVQAGVAQHF
TRBJ1-6 15 TRBV6-5 CASSSQGALRSPLHF
TRBJ2-1 15 TRBV18 CASSSGGVSYNEQFF
TRBJ2-1 15 TRBV28 CASSFRGRFYNEQFF
TRBJ1-4 15 TRBV19 CATQARAVVDEKLFF
TRBJ2-1 13 TRBV30 CAWNSDTYNEQFF
TRBJ1-2 14 TRBV7-2 CASSVMDRDYGYTF
TRBJ2-7 11 TRBV3-1/TRBV3-2 CASSQFNEQYF
TRBJ2-1 14 TRBV20-1 CSAGGEGGYNEQFF
TRBJ1-2 15 TRBV19 CASSTQRQGRSGYTF
TRBJ1-1 12 TRBV3-1/TRBV3-2 CASSLTTGEAFF
TRBJ2-3 14 TRBV7-9 CASSYPSGRDTQYF
TRBJ2-2 15 TRBV3-1/TRBV3-2 CATRWTSGYTGELFF